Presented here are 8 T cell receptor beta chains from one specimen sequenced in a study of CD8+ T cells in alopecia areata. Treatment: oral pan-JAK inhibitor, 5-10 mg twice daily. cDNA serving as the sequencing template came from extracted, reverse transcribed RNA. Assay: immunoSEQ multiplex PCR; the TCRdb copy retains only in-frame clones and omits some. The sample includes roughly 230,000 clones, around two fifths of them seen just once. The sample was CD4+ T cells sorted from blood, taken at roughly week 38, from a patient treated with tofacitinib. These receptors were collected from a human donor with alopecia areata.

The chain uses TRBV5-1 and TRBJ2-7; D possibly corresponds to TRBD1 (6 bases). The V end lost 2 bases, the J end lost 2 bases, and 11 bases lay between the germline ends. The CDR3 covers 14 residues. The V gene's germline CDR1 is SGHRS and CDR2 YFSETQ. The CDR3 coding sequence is TGCGCCAGCAGCTTAAGACAGGATACCTACGAGCAGTACTTC. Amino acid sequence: CASSLRQDTYEQYF.

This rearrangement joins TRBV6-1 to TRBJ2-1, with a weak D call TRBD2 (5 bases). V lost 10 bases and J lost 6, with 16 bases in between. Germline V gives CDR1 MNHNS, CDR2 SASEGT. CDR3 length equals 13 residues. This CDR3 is CATEGLVSNEQFF. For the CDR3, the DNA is TGTGCCACAGAAGGACTTGTTAGCAATGAGCAGTTCTTC.

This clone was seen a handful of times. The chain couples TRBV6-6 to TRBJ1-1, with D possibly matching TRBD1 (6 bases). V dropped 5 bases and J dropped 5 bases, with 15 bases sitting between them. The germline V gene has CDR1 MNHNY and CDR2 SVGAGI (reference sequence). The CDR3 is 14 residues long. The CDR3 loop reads CASSTPPRGTEAFF. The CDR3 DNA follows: TGTGCCAGCAGTACGCCGCCGAGGGGGACTGAAGCTTTCTTT.

The CDR3 protein is CSARLNEQYF. Written as DNA, the CDR3 is TGCAGTGCTCGGCTGAACGAGCAGTACTTC. The V gene is TRBV20-1, the J gene TRBJ2-7; no clear D gene. The CDR3 spans 10 residues. Between the trimmed V and J ends, which lost 5 bases and 5 bases, there was a span of 7 bases. Germline CDR1 DFQATT, CDR2 SNEGSKA (reference sequence).

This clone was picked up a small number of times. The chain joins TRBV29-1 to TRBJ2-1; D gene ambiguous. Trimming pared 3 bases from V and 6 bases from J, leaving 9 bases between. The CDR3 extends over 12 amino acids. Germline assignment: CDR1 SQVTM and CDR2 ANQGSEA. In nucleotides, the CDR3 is TGCAGCGTTGAGGCTAGACCCAATGAGCAGTTCTTC. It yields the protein CSVEARPNEQFF.

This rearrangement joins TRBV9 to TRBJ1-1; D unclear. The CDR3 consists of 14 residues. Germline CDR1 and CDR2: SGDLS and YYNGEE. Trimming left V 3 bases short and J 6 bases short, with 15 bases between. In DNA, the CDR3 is TGTGCCAGCAGCGAAACGACCTGGGCTGCTGAAGCTTTCTTT. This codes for CASSETTWAAEAFF.

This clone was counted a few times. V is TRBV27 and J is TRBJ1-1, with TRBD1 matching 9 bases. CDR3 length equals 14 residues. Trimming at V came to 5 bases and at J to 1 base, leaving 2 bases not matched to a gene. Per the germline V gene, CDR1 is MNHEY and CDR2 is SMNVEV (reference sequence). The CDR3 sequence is CASSVGQGNTEAFF. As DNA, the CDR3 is TGTGCCAGCAGTGTGGGACAGGGGAACACTGAAGCTTTCTTT.

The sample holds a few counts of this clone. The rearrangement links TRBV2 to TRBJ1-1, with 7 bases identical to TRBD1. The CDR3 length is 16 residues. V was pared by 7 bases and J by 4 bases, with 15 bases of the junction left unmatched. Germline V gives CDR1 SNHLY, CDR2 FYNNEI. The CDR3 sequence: CASTREGAVMATEAFF. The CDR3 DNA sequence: TGTGCCAGCACGCGGGAGGGGGCCGTCATGGCCACTGAAGCTTTCTTT.